A selection of T cell receptor beta chains follows, all from one sample in a study of shared clonotypes between healthy human individuals. The assay was immunoSEQ multiplex PCR, and TCRdb's table has in-frame clones only and misses some. The sample holds 2.3 million or so clones, more than 80% seen once. What was sequenced was naive CD4+ T cells from PBMCs. All receptors derive from a man aged 18 to 29 in good health. Some clones in this sample may be carry-over from other donors' samples. The conserved cysteine and the conserved F or W are not part of the CDR3 here. Rows may omit the clone size; those that give it use once, few, many or a size class.

J	V	size	CDR3
TRBJ1-4	TRBV28	-	ASRRYREGGEKLF
TRBJ1-2	TRBV29-1	-	SVEVGARGYT
TRBJ1-2	TRBV12-5	-	ASDETGSYGYT
TRBJ2-5	TRBV9	once	ASRGLAPETQY
TRBJ1-1	TRBV7-6	-	ASSLDSGVLNTEAF
TRBJ1-6	TRBV11-1	-	ASSLLSGNSPLH
TRBJ2-2	TRBV29-1	-	SVEELGSGKNRRELF
TRBJ1-4	TRBV28	-	ASSEYRTRNEKLF
TRBJ1-2	TRBV29-1	-	SVEGVGAGYT
TRBJ2-3	TRBV7-2	-	ASSPRGSREDTQY
TRBJ2-5	TRBV6-6	-	ASSRLAGGETQY